Following are 26 T cell receptor beta chains from one sample sequenced in a study of blood T cell repertoires in COVID-19. Assay: immunoSEQ multiplex PCR; the TCRdb copy retains only in-frame clones and omits some. Of 180,000 or so clones in the sample, roughly four fifths are singletons; the top ten hold 8% to 13%. Sample: PBMCs or T cells enriched from blood (not recorded which). The source is a man aged 50-60 years who had recovered from COVID-19.

This chain uses TRBV6-5 with TRBJ2-2, with D hard to call. The V gene lost 4 bases and the J gene lost 0 bases, with 9 bases spanning the gap. The CDR3 sequence is 15 residues long. From germline, CDR1 is MNHEY and CDR2 SVGAGI. This CDR3 is CASSSRFANTGELFF. In nucleotides, the CDR3 is TGTGCCAGCAGTTCCCGGTTCGCGAACACCGGGGAGCTGTTTTTT.

The gene calls are TRBV5-4 and TRBJ2-2; 9 bases are shared with TRBD1. Germline lookup yields CDR1 SGHNT and CDR2 YYREEE (reference sequence). V shed 4 bases and J 6 bases; nucleotides not matched to a gene: 7. The CDR3 has 15 residues. Here the CDR3 reads CASSPTQGAPGELFF. Here the CDR3 DNA reads TGTGCCAGCAGCCCTACACAGGGGGCGCCCGGGGAGCTGTTTTTT. The whole variable domain, filled in from reference TRBV5-4 and TRBJ2-2, reads ETGVTQSPTHLIKTRGQQVTLRCSSQSGHNTVSWYQQALGQGPQFIFQYYREEENGRGNFPPRFSGLQFPNYSSELNVNALELDDSALYLCASSPTQGAPGELFFGEGSRLTVL.

This chain joins TRBV28 and TRBJ1-6; D remains ambiguous. The CDR3 sequence is 17 residues long. With 4 bases removed from V and 5 bases from J, the gap between germline ends came to 18 bases. Germline assignment: CDR1 MDHEN and CDR2 SYDVKM. Here the CDR3 reads CASSSPLRRSNNSPLHF. As DNA, the CDR3 is TGTGCCAGCAGTTCCCCCCTCCGCAGGTCTAATAATTCACCCCTCCACTTT. Variable domain in full (rest from reference TRBV28 and TRBJ1-6): DVKVTQSSRYLVKRTGEKVFLECVQDMDHENMFWYRQDPGLGLRLIYFSYDVKMKEKGDIPEGYSVSREKKERFSLILESASTNQTSMYLCASSSPLRRSNNSPLHFGNGTRLTVT.

This clone was recorded once. V and J are TRBV5-1 and TRBJ1-1, with TRBD1 matching 7 bases. Trimming took 4 bases from V and 8 from J; bases not matched to a gene: 8. The germline V gene has CDR1 SGHRS and CDR2 YFSETQ. This CDR3 is 13 amino acids long. The chain's CDR3 is CASSTGASTEAFF. The CDR3 nucleotides are TGCGCCAGCAGCACAGGGGCTTCCACCGAAGCTTTCTTT.

The V and J genes are TRBV5-5 and TRBJ2-3, with 7 bases identical to TRBD1. The CDR3 sequence is 14 residues long. V shed 4 bases and J 6 bases; nucleotides not matched to a gene: 8. Germline V CDR1 and CDR2: SGHKS, YYEKEE (reference sequence). DNA for the CDR3: TGTGCCAGCAGCCTTAGTACAGGGGTGGATACGCAGTATTTT. It specifies CASSLSTGVDTQYF.

The chain recombines TRBV6-5 with TRBJ1-4; a possible D gene is TRBD1 (6 bases). CDR3 length: 15 residues. V gave up 5 bases and J gave up 7 bases, with 17 bases separating them. Germline loops: CDR1 MNHEY, CDR2 SVGAGI. The CDR3 protein is CASSQGSRGPEKLFF. CDR3 sequence (DNA): TGTGCCAGCAGTCAGGGGTCACGGGGACCTGAAAAACTGTTTTTT.

The chain's CDR3 is CASSLRSRGRGQPQHF. CDR3 bases: TGTGCCAGCAGTTTGAGGAGCAGGGGTCGAGGTCAGCCCCAGCATTTT. This rearrangement joins TRBV28 to TRBJ1-5, with D possibly being TRBD1 (6 bases). With 3 bases removed from V and 6 bases from J, the gap between germline ends came to 18 bases. The CDR3 is made up of 16 amino acids. CDR1 and CDR2 from the germline V gene are MDHEN and SYDVKM.

The CDR3 sequence: CASSLLGGRNYEQYF. In DNA form, the CDR3 reads TGCGCCAGCAGCCTTCTAGGGGGACGGAATTACGAGCAGTACTTC. This rearrangement joins TRBV5-1 to TRBJ2-7; weak D call: TRBD1 (6 bases). CDR3 length: 15 amino acids. V was clipped by 4 bases and J by 4 bases, with 18 bases between them. Germline values: CDR1 SGHRS, CDR2 YFSETQ.

The chain couples TRBV28 to TRBJ2-3, with 12 nucleotides matching TRBD2. This CDR3 spans 15 amino acids. Germline lookup yields CDR1 MDHEN and CDR2 SYDVKM. V was clipped by 5 bases and J by 0 bases; unmatched bases: 0. The CDR3 reads CASSGLAGSTDTQYF. As DNA, the CDR3 is TGTGCCAGCAGTGGACTAGCGGGAAGCACAGATACGCAGTATTTT.

The V call is TRBV24-1, the J call TRBJ2-2; TRBD1 is a possible D gene (6 bases). Trimming removed 4 bases from V and 0 bases from J, with 23 bases in between. The CDR3 has 20 amino acids. Germline CDR1 is KGHDR and CDR2 is SFDVKD. CDR3 DNA sequence: TGTGCCACCAGTGACCGCACGGGGCAGGGGTCTATCGCGAACACCGGGGAGCTGTTTTTT. Translated, it gives CATSDRTGQGSIANTGELFF.

CDR3 sequence reads: CASSSLGQPNEKLFF. The CDR3 DNA is TGTGCCAGCAGCTCCTTGGGACAACCAAATGAAAAACTGTTTTTT. The chain combines TRBV11-2 with TRBJ1-4; possibly TRBD1 for D (6 bases). Trimming shortened V by 4 bases and J by 5 bases, and 14 bases separated the two germline ends. This CDR3 has 15 residues. The germline gives CDR1 SGHAT, CDR2 FQNNGV. Full variable domain (rest looked up from reference TRBV11-2 and TRBJ1-4): EAGVAQSPRYKIIEKRQSVAFWCNPISGHATLYWYQQILGQGPKLLIQFQNNGVVDDSQLPKDRFSAERLKGVDSTLKIQPAKLEDSAVYLCASSSLGQPNEKLFFGSGTQLSVL.

The rearrangement joins TRBV24-1 to TRBJ1-6; D is perhaps TRBD1 (5 bases). The germline V and J ends were trimmed by 3 bases and 7 bases, with 12 bases remaining between them. Germline CDR1 KGHDR, CDR2 SFDVKD. The CDR3 consists of 15 residues. The CDR3 protein is CATSDGAGGNSPLHF. The CDR3 DNA sequence: TGTGCCACCAGTGATGGGGCAGGCGGCAATTCACCCCTCCACTTT.

The chain's CDR3 is CASRPGTSYTF. CDR3 sequence (DNA): TGTGCCAGCAGGCCAGGGACATCCTACACCTTC. The J gene is TRBJ1-2, the V gene TRBV2, with TRBD1 as a possible D gene (6 bases). Looked up from germline, CDR1 is SNHLY and CDR2 is FYNNEI. Trimming cost V 6 bases and J 10 bases, with 12 bases left between them. CDR3 length: 11 residues.

The V and J genes are TRBV6-5 and TRBJ1-4; 9 bases line up with TRBD1. This CDR3 has 14 residues. Per the germline V gene, CDR1 is MNHEY and CDR2 is SVGAGI. Germline trimming cut 6 bases from V and 8 bases from J; bases unmatched to any gene: 7. DNA for the CDR3: TGTGCCAGCAGCGGGACAGGGCGTGGGGAAAAACTGTTTTTT. Protein: CASSGTGRGEKLFF.

This clone was seen only once. The chain has TRBV5-4 and TRBJ2-5, with D unclear. V was shortened by 3 bases and J by 4 bases, with 7 bases between the two germline ends. The CDR3 sequence is 12 residues long. In germline, CDR1 is SGHNT, CDR2 YYREEE (reference sequence). Written as DNA, the CDR3 is TGTGCCAGCAGCTCGCACGGAGAGACCCAGTACTTC. Translation gives CASSSHGETQYF.

The chain has TRBV5-1 and TRBJ2-3; D unresolved. The V and J ends lost 4 bases and 2 bases respectively, with 8 bases between them. CDR1 is SGHRS and CDR2 is YFSETQ in the germline V gene. The CDR3 extends over 13 amino acids. The CDR3 sequence: CASSEEFTDTQYF. Written as DNA, the CDR3 is TGCGCCAGCAGCGAAGAGTTCACAGATACGCAGTATTTT.

The chain uses TRBV6-4 and TRBJ2-3; 11 bases are shared with TRBD2. Per germline, CDR1 MRHNA and CDR2 SNTAGT. The CDR3 runs 17 residues. Trimming took 3 bases from V and 0 from J; bases not matched to a gene: 5. CDR3 coding DNA: TGTGCCAGCAGTGAATCGACTAGCGGGGATAGCACAGATACGCAGTATTTT. Amino acids: CASSESTSGDSTDTQYF.

The chain couples TRBV7-3 to TRBJ2-1; TRBD1 agrees at 8 bases. The germline CDR1 and CDR2 sequences are SGHTA and FQGTGA. CDR3 size: 13 residues. V shed 7 bases, J shed 6 bases, and the junction held 5 bases outside the gene matches. This chain's CDR3 is CASTADRANEQFF. CDR3 sequence (DNA): TGTGCCAGCACCGCGGACAGGGCCAATGAGCAGTTCTTC.

The chain uses TRBV28 and TRBJ2-5, with TRBD2 matching over 11 bases. Germline V gene data show CDR1 as MDHEN and CDR2 as SYDVKM. This CDR3 spans 18 amino acids. The V gene end was trimmed by 4 bases and the J gene end by 6 bases; junction bases not matched to a gene: 16. CDR3 coding DNA: TGTGCCAGCAGTTCCTTCTTTAAACTAGCGGGGGAGGTAAAGACCCAGTACTTC. It translates to CASSSFFKLAGEVKTQYF.

The chain recombines TRBV7-9 with TRBJ2-3; no clear D. V was cut by 0 bases and J by 2 bases, with 9 bases left in between. This CDR3 is built from 15 residues. Looked up from germline, CDR1 is SEHNR and CDR2 is FQNEAQ (reference sequence). The CDR3 bases are TGTGCCAGCAGCTTAGCGCAGACTCCCACAGATACGCAGTATTTT. Encoded protein: CASSLAQTPTDTQYF.

V and J are TRBV15 and TRBJ1-5; 9 nucleotides match TRBD1. With 5 bases clipped from V and 5 bases from J, the junction kept 19 bases outside the gene matches. Germline CDR1 LNHNV, CDR2 YYDKDF (reference sequence). This CDR3 is built from 19 residues. The CDR3 nucleotides are TGTGCCACCAGCTTTGGTCTAGTTGGCCCGGACAGGGGATATCAGCCCCAGCATTTT. Residues: CATSFGLVGPDRGYQPQHF.

The gene calls are TRBV6-1 and TRBJ1-1; the D gene is possibly TRBD1 (5 bases). The V end lost 2 bases, the J end lost 2 bases, and 12 bases lay between the germline ends. CDR1 and CDR2 from the germline V gene are MNHNS and SASEGT. The length of the CDR3 is 15 residues. The CDR3 DNA reads TGTGCCAGCAGTGAACAGGGAGGGTTAAACACTGAAGCTTTCTTT. Its protein is CASSEQGGLNTEAFF.

CDR3 nucleotide sequence: TGCGCCAGCAGTCGGACAGGGAGGAACACTGAAGCTTTCTTT. Protein product: CASSRTGRNTEAFF. V usage is TRBV5-1 and J usage is TRBJ1-1, with TRBD1 matching over 8 bases. The CDR3 has 14 amino acids. Unmatched junction bases numbered 4, after V lost 5 bases and J lost 1 base. Germline assignment: CDR1 SGHRS and CDR2 YFSETQ.

This sequence joins TRBV7-2 and TRBJ2-7; D is possibly TRBD2 (6 bases). Trimming cost V 4 bases and J 2 bases, with 15 bases left between them. Germline loops: CDR1 SGHTA, CDR2 FQGNSA. The CDR3 contains 15 residues. The CDR3 sequence is CASSSQTSLAYEQYF. The CDR3 DNA follows: TGTGCCAGCAGCTCCCAGACTAGTTTGGCCTACGAGCAGTACTTC.

The CDR3, as DNA: TGTGCCAGCAGCCAGGGGAGCGGGGAGCTGTTTTTT. Its protein product is CASSQGSGELFF. The rearrangement links TRBV3-1 (or the pseudogene TRBV3-2) to TRBJ2-2; D possibly corresponds to TRBD2 (5 bases). The CDR3 sequence is 12 residues long. V gave up 3 bases and J gave up 7 bases, with 6 bases separating them. Germline V CDR1 and CDR2: LGHDT, YNNKEL (reference sequence).

The chain recombines TRBV7-3 with TRBJ2-2; D may be TRBD2 (6 bases). Trimming pared 8 bases from V and 4 bases from J, leaving 11 bases between. This CDR3 is built from 13 residues. The germline V gene encodes CDR1 SGHTA and CDR2 FQGTGA. The chain's CDR3 is CASLPGGTGELFF. The CDR3 coding sequence is TGTGCCAGCCTACCCGGGGGCACCGGGGAGCTGTTTTTT.